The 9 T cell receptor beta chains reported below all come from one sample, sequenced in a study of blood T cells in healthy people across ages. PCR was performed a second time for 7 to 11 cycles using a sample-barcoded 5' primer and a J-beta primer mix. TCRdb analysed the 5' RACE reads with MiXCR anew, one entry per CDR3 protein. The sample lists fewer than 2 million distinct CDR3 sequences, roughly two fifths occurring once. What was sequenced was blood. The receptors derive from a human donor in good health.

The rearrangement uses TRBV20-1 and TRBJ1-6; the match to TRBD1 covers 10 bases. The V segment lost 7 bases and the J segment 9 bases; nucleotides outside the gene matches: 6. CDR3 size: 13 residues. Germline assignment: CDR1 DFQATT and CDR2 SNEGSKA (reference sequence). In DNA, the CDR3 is TGCAGTGGGCTTGGACAGGGGGTTTCACCCCTCCACTTT. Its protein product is CSGLGQGVSPLHF.

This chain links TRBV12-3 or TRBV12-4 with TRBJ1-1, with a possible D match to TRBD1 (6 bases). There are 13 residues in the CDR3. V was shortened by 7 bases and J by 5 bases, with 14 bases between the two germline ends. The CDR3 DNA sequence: TGTGCCAGCACCCCAACAGGGCATACTGAAGCTTTCTTT. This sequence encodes CASTPTGHTEAFF.

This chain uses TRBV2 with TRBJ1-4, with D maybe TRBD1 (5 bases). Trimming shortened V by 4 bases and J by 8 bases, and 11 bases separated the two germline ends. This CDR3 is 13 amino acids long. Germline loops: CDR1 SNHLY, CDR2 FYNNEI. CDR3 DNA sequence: TGTGCCAGCAGTGGCAGGGTGTACGAAAAACTGTTTTTT. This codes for CASSGRVYEKLFF.

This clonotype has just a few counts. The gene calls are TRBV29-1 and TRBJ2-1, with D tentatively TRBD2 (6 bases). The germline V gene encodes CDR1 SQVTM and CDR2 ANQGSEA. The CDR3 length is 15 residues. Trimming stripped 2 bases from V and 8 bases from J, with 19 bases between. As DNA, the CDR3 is TGCAGCGTTGAATCCCGCAGGCGGGGCTTCGATGAGCAGTTCTTC. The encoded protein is CSVESRRRGFDEQFF.

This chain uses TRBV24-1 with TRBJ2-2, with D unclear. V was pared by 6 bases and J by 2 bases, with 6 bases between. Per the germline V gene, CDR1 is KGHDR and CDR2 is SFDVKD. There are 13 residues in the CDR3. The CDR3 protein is CATSWSNTGELFF. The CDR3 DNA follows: TGTGCCACCAGTTGGTCCAACACCGGGGAGCTGTTTTTT.

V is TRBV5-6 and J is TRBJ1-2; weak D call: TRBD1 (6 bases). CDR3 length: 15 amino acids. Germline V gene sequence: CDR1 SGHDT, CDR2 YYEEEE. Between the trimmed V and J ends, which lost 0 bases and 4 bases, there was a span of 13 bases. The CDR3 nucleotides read TGTGCCAGCAGCTTGGTGACAGGAGTTCTCTATGGCTACACCTTC. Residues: CASSLVTGVLYGYTF.

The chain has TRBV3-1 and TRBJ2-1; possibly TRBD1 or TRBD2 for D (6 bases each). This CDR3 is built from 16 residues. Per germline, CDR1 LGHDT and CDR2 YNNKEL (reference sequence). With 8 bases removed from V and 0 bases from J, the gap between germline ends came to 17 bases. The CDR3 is CASLPRGVSSYNEQFF. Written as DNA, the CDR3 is TGTGCCAGCCTACCGAGGGGGGTGAGCTCCTACAATGAGCAGTTCTTC.

The DNA for the CDR3 is TGTGCCAGCAGTGAAAATATCCTGTCGGGATCCTACAATGAGCAGTTCTTC. The encoded protein is CASSENILSGSYNEQFF. The chain links TRBV6-1 to TRBJ2-1, with a weak D call TRBD2 (5 bases). The V and J ends lost 2 bases and 1 base respectively, with 15 bases between them. The CDR3 runs to 17 residues. Germline CDR1 is MNHNS and CDR2 is SASEGT.

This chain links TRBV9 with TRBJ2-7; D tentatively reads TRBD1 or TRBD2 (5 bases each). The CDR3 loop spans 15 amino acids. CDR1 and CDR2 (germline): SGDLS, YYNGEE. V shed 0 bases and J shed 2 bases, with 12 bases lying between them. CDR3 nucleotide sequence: TGTGCCAGCAGCGTAGGAGGGGCAGGGACCTACGAGCAGTACTTC. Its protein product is CASSVGGAGTYEQYF.